This note documents a single T cell receptor beta chain sequence. The sample belongs to a study of blood T cell repertoires in COVID-19. Study-level information: Acute-phase and convalescent COVID-19 samples originated in the United States, Italy and Spain.

Original methodology: Estimation of nucleated cell counts was performed using reference gene primer amplification. Clones were sequenced by immunoSEQ multiplex PCR, and TCRdb holds only the in-frame ones, with some missing. That table gives V, J and clone size, and the DNA gave D and trimming. The table lists fewer than 400,000 clones, 87% of them singletons, with about 8.9% in the top ten. Germline lookup yields CDR1 SGHRS and CDR2 YFSETQ. V was cut by 4 bases and J by 5 bases, with 24 bases left in between. The CDR3 is 18 residues long. Assignments of participants to cohorts depended upon their own reported clinical history.

The sequencing input was PBMCs or T cells enriched from blood (not recorded which). The receptor's source is a woman younger than 30 who had recovered from COVID-19. The chain joins TRBV5-1 to TRBJ1-4; a weak D match, TRBD1 (6 bases). CDR3 bases: TGCGCCAGCAGCCCTACACCAGGGGCTCGCCCCCAAAATGAAAAACTGTTTTTT. It codes for CASSPTPGARPQNEKLFF.